This is a list of T cell receptor beta chains from one sample in a study of radiation and T cells in renal cell carcinoma. Assay: immunoSEQ multiplex PCR; the TCRdb copy retains only in-frame clones and omits some. The repertoire holds 70,000 or so clones, with 82% as singletons. Source: blood, taken from a patient whose treatment included radiotherapy and nephrectomy. Source of these receptors: a man aged 60 to 69 with renal cell carcinoma. The CDR3 runs from the conserved cysteine through the conserved F or W. A D gene is named only where the DNA matches it firmly. Size values are once, few and many counts, or a class for expanded clones, and some rows have none.

j_gene	d_gene	v_gene	abundance	CDR3nt	CDR3aa
TRBJ2-1	TRBD2	TRBV4-1	.	TGCGCCAGCAGCCAAACCCCAGCGGGAGACTTTTACAATGAGCAGTTCTTC	CASSQTPAGDFYNEQFF
TRBJ2-5	.	TRBV6-1	once	TGTGCCAGCAGTCTCCGACCCCCGCTCGGGACCCAGTACTTC	CASSLRPPLGTQYF
TRBJ2-7	TRBD1	TRBV29-1	.	TGCAGCGTTCTATCTACAGGGGGCGCGTACGAGCAGTACTTC	CSVLSTGGAYEQYF
TRBJ2-1	TRBD2	TRBV4-1	.	TGCGCCAGCAGCCGCCCCGGGACTAGCGTTCGCGATGAGCAGTTCTTC	CASSRPGTSVRDEQFF
TRBJ2-5	.	TRBV14	once	TGTGCCAGCAGCCAAGCATCAGGGGCGCAGGTGACCCAGTACTTC	CASSQASGAQVTQYF
TRBJ2-3	.	TRBV27	.	TGTGCCAGCAGTCATACGCGGGCGGTCATCACAGATACGCAGTATTTT	CASSHTRAVITDTQYF
TRBJ2-7	.	TRBV6-5	.	TGTGCCAGCAGCGCCACCGAACTAGGGGAGCAGTACTTC	CASSATELGEQYF
TRBJ1-1	.	TRBV9	few	TGTGCCAGCAGCGTAGAAGGGCGGAAGAACACTGAAGCTTTCTTT	CASSVEGRKNTEAFF
TRBJ1-2	.	TRBV28	.	TGTGCCAGCAGTTTATCGTCCAGGGTGGGTGGCTACACCTTC	CASSLSSRVGGYTF
TRBJ2-3	TRBD2	TRBV7-2	.	TGTGCCAGCAGCTTAGCCCTAGCGGGAGGCACAGATACGCAGTATTTT	CASSLALAGGTDTQYF
TRBJ2-5	TRBD1	TRBV9	.	TGTGCCAGCAGCGTGGCAGGGACAGGTCAAGAGACCCAGTACTTC	CASSVAGTGQETQYF
TRBJ2-1	.	TRBV21-1	.	TGTGCCAGCAGTGCCGGACAGGGGGACTACAATGAGCAGTTCTTC	CASSAGQGDYNEQFF